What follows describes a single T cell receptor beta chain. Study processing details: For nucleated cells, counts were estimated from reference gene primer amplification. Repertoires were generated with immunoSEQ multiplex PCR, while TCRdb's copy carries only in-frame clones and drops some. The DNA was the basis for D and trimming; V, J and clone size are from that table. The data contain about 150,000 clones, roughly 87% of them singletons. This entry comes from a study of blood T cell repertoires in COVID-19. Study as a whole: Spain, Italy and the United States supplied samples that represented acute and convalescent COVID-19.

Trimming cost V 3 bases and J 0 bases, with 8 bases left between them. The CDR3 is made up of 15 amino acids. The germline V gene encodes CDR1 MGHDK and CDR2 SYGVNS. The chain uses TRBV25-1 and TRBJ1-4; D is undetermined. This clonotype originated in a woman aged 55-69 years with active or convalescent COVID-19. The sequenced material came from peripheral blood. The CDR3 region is CASSEPGSTNEKLFF. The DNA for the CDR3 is TGTGCCAGCAGTGAGCCGGGGTCAACTAATGAAAAACTGTTTTTT.